This TCR beta chain was recovered during a study of T cell changes during pregnancy in multiple sclerosis. Assay: immunoSEQ multiplex PCR; the TCRdb copy retains only in-frame clones and omits some. This repertoire shows about 89,000 clones, approximately 95% found once; its top ten account for less than 2%. Germline CDR1 SGHAT, CDR2 FQNNGV. The CDR3 has 16 residues. Trimming took 6 bases from V and 4 from J; bases not matched to a gene: 8. V gene TRBV11-2 combines with J gene TRBJ2-1, with 11 bases lining up with TRBD2. The sequences come from peripheral blood, collected after pregnancy. The receptor was isolated from a female donor in good health, enrolled as a control in a pregnancy study. The DNA for the CDR3 is TGTGCCAGCAGACCCGGGACTAGCGGCGTATACAATGAGCAGTTCTTC. It yields the protein CASRPGTSGVYNEQFF. The full variable domain, its missing parts supplied by reference TRBV11-2 and TRBJ2-1, is EAGVAQSPRYKIIEKRQSVAFWCNPISGHATLYWYQQILGQGPKLLIQFQNNGVVDDSQLPKDRFSAERLKGVDSTLKIQPAKLEDSAVYLCASRPGTSGVYNEQFFGPGTRLTVL.